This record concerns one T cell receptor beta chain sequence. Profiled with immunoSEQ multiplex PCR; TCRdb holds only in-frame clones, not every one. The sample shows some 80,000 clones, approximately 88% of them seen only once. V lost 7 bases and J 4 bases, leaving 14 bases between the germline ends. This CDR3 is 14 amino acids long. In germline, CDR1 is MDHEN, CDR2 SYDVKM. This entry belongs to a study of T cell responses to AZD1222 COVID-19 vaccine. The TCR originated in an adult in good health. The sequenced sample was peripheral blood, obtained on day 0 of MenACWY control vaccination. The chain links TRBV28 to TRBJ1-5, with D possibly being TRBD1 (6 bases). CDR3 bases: TGTGCCAGCAACGTACAGGGACCAAATCAGCCCCAGCATTTT. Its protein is CASNVQGPNQPQHF.